The 14 T cell receptor beta chains presented below share a single source sample, sequenced in a study of shared clonotypes between healthy human individuals. Naive CD8 cells lacked CD45RO, underwent positive selection for CCR7 and left out terminally differentiated effector memory CD45RA+ cells. TCRdb's copy holds only in-frame clones and misses some; the assay was immunoSEQ multiplex PCR. The table includes roughly 2.1 million clones, more than 85% detected once. The sequenced sample was naive CD8+ T cells from PBMCs. The receptors derive from a man between 18 and 29 years old in good health. Some clones in this sample may be carry-over from other donors' samples.

The sample holds one count of this clone. J is TRBJ1-1 and V is TRBV28, with D perhaps matching TRBD1 (5 bases). Germline loops: CDR1 MDHEN, CDR2 SYDVKM. V was clipped by 3 bases and J by 0 bases, with 14 bases between them. The CDR3 length is 16 residues. The CDR3 DNA reads as TGTGCCAGCAGTTTCAGGGTCCACTACATGAACACTGAAGCTTTCTTT. It is translated as CASSFRVHYMNTEAFF.

The CDR3 loop is CASSVGGWGEQFF. For the CDR3, the DNA is TGTGCCAGCAGCGTAGGAGGTTGGGGTGAGCAGTTCTTC. The chain has TRBV9 and TRBJ2-1, with unresolved D. V lost 0 bases, J lost 9 bases, and 10 bases lay in between. The CDR3 has 13 residues. Germline CDR1 and CDR2: SGDLS and YYNGEE.

J is TRBJ2-1 and V is TRBV10-1, with 11 bases matching TRBD2. Unmatched junction bases numbered 11, after V lost 3 bases and J lost 10 bases. In germline, CDR1 is WNHNN, CDR2 SYGVQD (reference sequence). The CDR3 is 16 amino acids. The CDR3 DNA follows: TGCGCCAGCAGTGACCCCACTAGCGGGGGATGGTCGGAGCAGTTCTTC. Translated, it gives CASSDPTSGGWSEQFF.

As to this clone: Additional DNA sequences in this sample encode the identical CDR3. The chain recombines TRBV7-3 with TRBJ2-1, with 11 bases lining up with TRBD2. Per germline, CDR1 SGHTA and CDR2 FQGTGA. V gave up 4 bases and J gave up 4 bases; unmatched junction bases: 3. The CDR3 length is 15 residues. CDR3 sequence: CASSSGLAGYNEQFF. The CDR3 coding sequence is TGTGCCAGCAGCTCCGGACTAGCGGGTTACAATGAGCAGTTCTTC. The full variable domain, its missing parts supplied by reference TRBV7-3 and TRBJ2-1, is GAGVSQTPSNKVTEKGKYVELRCDPISGHTALYWYRQSLGQGPEFLIYFQGTGAADDSGLPNDRFFAVRPEGSVSTLKIQRTERGDSAVYLCASSSGLAGYNEQFFGPGTRLTVL.

This clone occurred once. In DNA, the CDR3 is TGTGCCAGCAGCATACTAGCGGGAGAGTACACCGGGGAGCTGTTTTTT. This gives the protein CASSILAGEYTGELFF. This chain joins TRBV7-6 and TRBJ2-2; 11 bases are shared with TRBD2. J was trimmed by 3 bases and V by 5 bases; bases with no gene match: 5. CDR3 length equals 16 residues. Per the germline V gene, CDR1 is SGHVS and CDR2 is FNYEAQ.

This chain uses TRBV27 with TRBJ2-7, with D possibly called TRBD1 or TRBD2 (6 bases each). Germline lookup yields CDR1 MNHEY and CDR2 SMNVEV (reference sequence). The V end lost 4 bases, the J end lost 2 bases, and 15 bases lay between the germline ends. The CDR3 sequence is 15 residues long. The CDR3 DNA reads as TGTGCCAGCAGTTCCCGCGGGACACCAACCTACGAGCAGTACTTC. This translates into CASSSRGTPTYEQYF.

V and J are TRBV25-1 and TRBJ2-5; 7 bases are shared with TRBD1. Germline V gives CDR1 MGHDK, CDR2 SYGVNS. The CDR3 runs 15 residues. The ends lost 2 bases at V and 3 bases at J; junction bases unmatched: 6. This CDR3 reads CASSEGMDRKETQYF. As DNA, the CDR3 is TGTGCCAGCAGTGAAGGAATGGACAGGAAAGAGACCCAGTACTTC.

The J gene is TRBJ2-1, the V gene TRBV9; D might be TRBD2 (7 bases). The CDR3 is 15 amino acids. Germline V gives CDR1 SGDLS, CDR2 YYNGEE. With 0 bases removed from V and 8 bases from J, the gap between germline ends came to 15 bases. The DNA of the CDR3 is TGTGCCAGCAGCGTAGTAGGGGGAGGGAGGCATGAGCAGTTCTTC. Translated: CASSVVGGGRHEQFF.

On this clone: The same CDR3 also results from other DNA sequences found in this sample. V is TRBV28 and J is TRBJ2-2, with 7 bases that match TRBD2. With 5 bases clipped from V and 5 bases from J, the junction kept 5 bases outside the gene matches. The CDR3 covers 14 residues. CDR1 is MDHEN, CDR2 SYDVKM, per germline. The CDR3 DNA reads TGTGCCAGCAGTCTGGGGGGAGGGACCGGGGAGCTGTTTTTT. This encodes CASSLGGGTGELFF.

V usage is TRBV7-9 and J usage is TRBJ1-2, with 7 bases fitting TRBD1. Germline CDR1 reads SEHNR; CDR2 reads FQNEAQ (reference sequence). V lost 1 base, J lost 4 bases, and 9 bases stayed unmatched. The CDR3 runs to 16 residues. CDR3 nucleotide sequence: TGTGCCAGCAGCTTAGGTCCGCAGGGGGTGGCCTATGGCTACACCTTC. Translated: CASSLGPQGVAYGYTF. The full variable domain, rest sourced from reference TRBV7-9 and TRBJ1-2, is DTGVSQNPRHKITKRGQNVTFRCDPISEHNRLYWYRQTLGQGPEFLTYFQNEAQLEKSRLLSDRFSAERPKGSFSTLEIQRTEQGDSAMYLCASSLGPQGVAYGYTFGSGTRLTVV.

The genes are TRBV5-5 and TRBJ2-7; 9 bases match TRBD2. The CDR3 is 15 amino acids. Germline lookup yields CDR1 SGHKS and CDR2 YYEKEE (reference sequence). The V gene end was trimmed by 0 bases and the J gene end by 3 bases; junction bases not matched to a gene: 4. CDR3 nucleotides: TGTGCCAGCAGCTTGGGACTAGCGGAAAACTACGAGCAGTACTTC. It translates to CASSLGLAENYEQYF. Full variable domain (outside the CDR3, taken from reference TRBV5-5 and TRBJ2-7): DAGVTQSPTHLIKTRGQQVTLRCSPISGHKSVSWYQQVLGQGPQFIFQYYEKEERGRGNFPDRFSARQFPNYSSELNVNALLLGDSALYLCASSLGLAENYEQYFGPGTRLTVT.

The genes are TRBV11-2 and TRBJ2-1, with D uncertain. The CDR3 has 14 residues. V lost 1 base, J lost 5 bases, and 9 bases lay in between. The V gene's germline CDR1 is SGHAT and CDR2 FQNNGV. For the CDR3, the DNA is TGTGCCAGCAGCTTAGGTGCCTTTAACAATGAGCAGTTCTTC. This encodes CASSLGAFNNEQFF.

V and J are TRBV7-9 and TRBJ2-7; D is uncertain. Germline CDR1 is SEHNR and CDR2 is FQNEAQ (reference sequence). Trimming took 1 base from V and 1 from J, leaving 11 bases between them. The CDR3 is 15 amino acids. Here the CDR3 DNA reads TGTGCCAGCAGCTTAGTAGTTCGCGGTTCCTACGAGCAGTACTTC. Amino acid sequence: CASSLVVRGSYEQYF.

The genes are TRBV27 and TRBJ2-3; possible D gene TRBD2, 7 bases. The CDR3 sequence is 14 residues long. V lost 10 bases, J lost 3 bases, and 17 bases lay in between. Germline CDR1 is MNHEY and CDR2 is SMNVEV (reference sequence). The CDR3: CAIAHREGTDTQYF. CDR3 DNA: TGTGCCATCGCCCACAGGGAGGGGACAGATACGCAGTATTTT.